One and the same sample provided the 2 T cell receptor beta chains below, sequenced in a study of blood T cell repertoires in COVID-19. Assay: immunoSEQ multiplex PCR; the TCRdb copy retains only in-frame clones and omits some. The table lists more than 100,000 clones, about 89% of them singletons. The sequenced sample was peripheral blood. Receptor source: a man in his forties or fifties with active COVID-19.

Comments on this clone: Other DNA sequences of this sample code for an identical CDR3. This rearrangement joins TRBV2 to TRBJ2-3, with 8 positions matching TRBD2. Germline CDR1 and CDR2: SNHLY and FYNNEI. V shed 6 bases, J shed 0 bases, and the junction held 2 bases outside the gene matches. This CDR3 comprises 14 residues. CDR3 in DNA: TGTGCCAGCAGCGGGGGGGTAAGCACAGATACGCAGTATTTT. This sequence encodes CASSGGVSTDTQYF. The entire variable domain, with the rest obtained from reference TRBV2 and TRBJ2-3, is as follows: EPEVTQTPSHQVTQMGQEVILRCVPISNHLYFYWYRQILGQKVEFLVSFYNNEISEKSEIFDDQFSVERPDGSNFTLKIRSTKLEDSAMYFCASSGGVSTDTQYFGPGTRLTVL.

V gene TRBV6-5 combines with J gene TRBJ2-1; D gene ambiguous. CDR1 and CDR2 from the germline V gene are MNHEY and SVGAGI. This CDR3 region has 12 residues. V shed 5 bases and J shed 9 bases, with 11 bases lying between them. The CDR3 protein is CASSRPTGEQFF. As DNA, the CDR3 is TGTGCCAGCAGTCGCCCGACGGGTGAGCAGTTCTTC.